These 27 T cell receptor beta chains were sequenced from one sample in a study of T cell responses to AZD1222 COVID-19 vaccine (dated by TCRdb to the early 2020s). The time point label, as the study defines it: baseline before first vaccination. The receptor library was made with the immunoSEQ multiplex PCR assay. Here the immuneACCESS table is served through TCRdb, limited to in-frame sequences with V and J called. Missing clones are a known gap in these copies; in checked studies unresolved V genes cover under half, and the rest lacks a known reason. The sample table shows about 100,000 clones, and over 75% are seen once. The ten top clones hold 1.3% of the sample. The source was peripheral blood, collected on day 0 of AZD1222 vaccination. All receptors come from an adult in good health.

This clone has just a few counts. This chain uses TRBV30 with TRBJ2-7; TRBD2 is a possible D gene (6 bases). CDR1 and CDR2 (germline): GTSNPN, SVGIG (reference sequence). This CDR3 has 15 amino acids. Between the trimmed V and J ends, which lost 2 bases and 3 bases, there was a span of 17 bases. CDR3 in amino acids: CAWSRGGDLNYEQYF. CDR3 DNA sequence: TGTGCCTGGAGTAGGGGCGGGGACTTAAACTACGAGCAGTACTTC.

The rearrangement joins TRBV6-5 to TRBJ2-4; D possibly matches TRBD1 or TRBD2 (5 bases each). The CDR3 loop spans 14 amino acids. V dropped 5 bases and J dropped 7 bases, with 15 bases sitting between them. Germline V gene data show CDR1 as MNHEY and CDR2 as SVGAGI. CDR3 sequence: CASSTRDGWNIQYF. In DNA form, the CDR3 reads TGTGCCAGCAGTACCCGGGACGGCTGGAACATTCAGTACTTC.

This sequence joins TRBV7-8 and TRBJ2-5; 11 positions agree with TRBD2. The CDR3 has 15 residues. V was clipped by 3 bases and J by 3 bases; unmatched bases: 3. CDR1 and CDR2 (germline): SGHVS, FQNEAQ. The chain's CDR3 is CASSFLAGGEETQYF. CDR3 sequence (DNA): TGTGCCAGCAGCTTTCTAGCGGGGGGTGAAGAGACCCAGTACTTC.

CDR3 bases: TGCGCCAGCAGCTTGGCGGCGGGAACGGGGACTGAAGCTTTCTTT. Encoded protein: CASSLAAGTGTEAFF. The V gene is TRBV5-1, the J gene TRBJ1-1; D gene unclear. V was clipped by 0 bases and J by 5 bases, with 14 bases between them. This CDR3 contains 15 residues. Germline V gene data show CDR1 as SGHRS and CDR2 as YFSETQ. The full variable domain, completed using reference TRBV5-1 and TRBJ1-1, is KAGVTQTPRYLIKTRGQQVTLSCSPISGHRSVSWYQQTPGQGLQFLFEYFSETQRNKGNFPGRFSGRQFSNSRSEMNVSTLELGDSALYLCASSLAAGTGTEAFFGQGTRLTVV.

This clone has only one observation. CDR3 protein: CASSDIAGDNEQFF. Written as DNA, the CDR3 is TGCGCCAGCAGCGATATAGCGGGGGACAATGAGCAGTTCTTC. The chain uses TRBV4-1 and TRBJ2-1, with 9 bases that match TRBD2. There are 14 residues in the CDR3. Germline CDR1 reads MGHRA; CDR2 reads YSYEKL. The ends lost 5 bases at V and 5 bases at J; junction bases unmatched: 4.

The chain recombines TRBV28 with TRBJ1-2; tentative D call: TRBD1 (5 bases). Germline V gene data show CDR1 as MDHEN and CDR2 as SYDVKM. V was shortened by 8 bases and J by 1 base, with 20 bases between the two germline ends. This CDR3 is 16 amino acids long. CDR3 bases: TGTGCCAGCGACTGGGGCCGGACGGCCATTAACTATGGCTACACCTTC. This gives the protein CASDWGRTAINYGYTF.

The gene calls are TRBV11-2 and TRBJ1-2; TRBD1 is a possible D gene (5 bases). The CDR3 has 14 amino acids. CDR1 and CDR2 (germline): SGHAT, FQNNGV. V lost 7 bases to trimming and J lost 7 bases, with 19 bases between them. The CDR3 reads CASTSSRVLGGYTF. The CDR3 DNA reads TGTGCCAGCACCAGCTCCAGGGTTCTGGGTGGCTACACCTTC.

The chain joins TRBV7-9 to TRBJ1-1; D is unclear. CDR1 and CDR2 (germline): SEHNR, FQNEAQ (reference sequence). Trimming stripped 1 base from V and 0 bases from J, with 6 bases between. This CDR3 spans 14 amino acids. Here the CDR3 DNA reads TGTGCCAGCAGCTTAGACAGCATGAACACTGAAGCTTTCTTT. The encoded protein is CASSLDSMNTEAFF.

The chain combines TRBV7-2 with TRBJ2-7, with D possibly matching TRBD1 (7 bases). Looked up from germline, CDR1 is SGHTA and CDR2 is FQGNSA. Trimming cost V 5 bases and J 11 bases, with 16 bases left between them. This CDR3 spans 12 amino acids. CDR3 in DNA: TGTGCCAGCAGCACCACCAGGGGGAGGAAGTACTTC. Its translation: CASSTTRGRKYF.

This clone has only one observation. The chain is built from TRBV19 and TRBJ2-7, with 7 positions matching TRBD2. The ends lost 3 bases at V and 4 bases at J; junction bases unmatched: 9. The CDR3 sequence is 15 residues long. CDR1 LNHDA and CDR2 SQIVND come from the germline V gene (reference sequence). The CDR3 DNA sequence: TGTGCCAGTAGTATGAAGCGGGACTGGAGATACGAGCAGTACTTC. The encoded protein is CASSMKRDWRYEQYF.

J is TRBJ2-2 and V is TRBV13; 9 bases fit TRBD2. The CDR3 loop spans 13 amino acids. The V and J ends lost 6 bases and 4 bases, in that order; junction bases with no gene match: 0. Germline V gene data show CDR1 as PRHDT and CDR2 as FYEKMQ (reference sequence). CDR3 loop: CASRRGGTGELFF. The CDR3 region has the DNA TGTGCCAGCAGGCGGGGGGGCACCGGGGAGCTGTTTTTT.

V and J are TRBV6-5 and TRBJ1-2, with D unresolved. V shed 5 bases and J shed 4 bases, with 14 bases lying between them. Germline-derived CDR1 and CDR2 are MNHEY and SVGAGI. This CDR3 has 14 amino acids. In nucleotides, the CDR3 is TGTGCCAGCAGTCCCAGGAGCCTCTCCTATGGCTACACCTTC. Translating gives CASSPRSLSYGYTF.

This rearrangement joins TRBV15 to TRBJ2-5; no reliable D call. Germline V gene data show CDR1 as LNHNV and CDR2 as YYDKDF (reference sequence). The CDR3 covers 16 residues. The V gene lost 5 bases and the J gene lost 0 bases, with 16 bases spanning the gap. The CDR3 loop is CATSEFQWKNQETQYF. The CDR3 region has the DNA TGTGCCACCAGCGAGTTTCAGTGGAAAAACCAAGAGACCCAGTACTTC.

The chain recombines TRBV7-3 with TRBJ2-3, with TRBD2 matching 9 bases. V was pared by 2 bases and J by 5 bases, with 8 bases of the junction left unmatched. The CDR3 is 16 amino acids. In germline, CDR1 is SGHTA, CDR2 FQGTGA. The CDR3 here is CASSLGAGGPIDTQYF. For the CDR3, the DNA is TGTGCCAGCAGCTTAGGCGCGGGGGGGCCGATAGATACGCAGTATTTT.

DNA of the CDR3: TGTGCCAGCAGTTACGGTTCAGCAACCTACGAGCAGTACTTC. Its protein product is CASSYGSATYEQYF. This chain uses TRBV6-5 with TRBJ2-7; D not certain. Germline assignment: CDR1 MNHEY and CDR2 SVGAGI. This CDR3 is 14 amino acids long. V lost 2 bases to trimming and J lost 2 bases, with 10 bases between them.

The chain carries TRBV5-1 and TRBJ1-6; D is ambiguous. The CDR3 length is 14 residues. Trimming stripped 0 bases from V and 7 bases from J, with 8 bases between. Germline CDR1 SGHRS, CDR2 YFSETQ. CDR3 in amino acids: CASSLGQENSPLHF. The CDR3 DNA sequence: TGCGCCAGCAGCTTGGGGCAGGAGAATTCACCCCTCCACTTT.

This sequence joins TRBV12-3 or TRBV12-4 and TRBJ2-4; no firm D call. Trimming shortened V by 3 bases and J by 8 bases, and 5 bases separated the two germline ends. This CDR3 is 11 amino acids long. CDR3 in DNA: TGTGCCAGCAGTTTTGATGACATTCAGTACTTC. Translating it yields CASSFDDIQYF.

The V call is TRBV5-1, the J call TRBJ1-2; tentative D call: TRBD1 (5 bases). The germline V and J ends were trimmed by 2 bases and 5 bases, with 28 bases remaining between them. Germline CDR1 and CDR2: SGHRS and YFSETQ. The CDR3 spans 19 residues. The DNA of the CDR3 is TGCGCCAGCAGCTTCAGGGTTTCGAACACCCGTGAGACGGCGTATGGCTACACCTTC. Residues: CASSFRVSNTRETAYGYTF.

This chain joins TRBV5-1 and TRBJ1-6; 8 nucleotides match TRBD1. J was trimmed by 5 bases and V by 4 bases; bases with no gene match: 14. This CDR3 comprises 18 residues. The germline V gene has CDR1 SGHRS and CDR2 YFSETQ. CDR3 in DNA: TGCGCCAGCAGCCGGGACCCCAGGGGGCAACGGAATAATTCACCCCTCCACTTT. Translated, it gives CASSRDPRGQRNNSPLHF.

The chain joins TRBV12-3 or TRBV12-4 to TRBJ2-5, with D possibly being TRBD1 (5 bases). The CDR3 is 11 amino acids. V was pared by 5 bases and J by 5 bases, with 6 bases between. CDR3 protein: CASSPGETQYF. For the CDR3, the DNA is TGTGCCAGCAGTCCAGGGGAGACCCAGTACTTC.

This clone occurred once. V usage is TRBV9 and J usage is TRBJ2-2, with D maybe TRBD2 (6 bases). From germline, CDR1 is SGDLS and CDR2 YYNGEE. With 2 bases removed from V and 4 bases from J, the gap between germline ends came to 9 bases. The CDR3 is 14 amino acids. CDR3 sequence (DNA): TGTGCCAGCAGCGTCTGGCGGGGCACCGGGGAGCTGTTTTTT. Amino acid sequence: CASSVWRGTGELFF.

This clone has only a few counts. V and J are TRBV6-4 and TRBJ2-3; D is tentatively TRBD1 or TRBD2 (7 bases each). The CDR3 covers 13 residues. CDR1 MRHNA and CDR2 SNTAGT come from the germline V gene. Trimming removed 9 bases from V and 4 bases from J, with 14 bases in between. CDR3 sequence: CASQGGESDTQYF. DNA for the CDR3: TGTGCCAGTCAGGGGGGGGAATCAGATACGCAGTATTTT.

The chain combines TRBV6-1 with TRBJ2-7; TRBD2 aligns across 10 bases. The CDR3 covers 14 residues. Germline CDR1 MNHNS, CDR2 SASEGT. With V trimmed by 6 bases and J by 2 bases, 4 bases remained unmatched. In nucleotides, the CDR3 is TGTGCCAGCAGGCTAGCGGGGGCCACCTACGAGCAGTACTTC. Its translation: CASRLAGATYEQYF.

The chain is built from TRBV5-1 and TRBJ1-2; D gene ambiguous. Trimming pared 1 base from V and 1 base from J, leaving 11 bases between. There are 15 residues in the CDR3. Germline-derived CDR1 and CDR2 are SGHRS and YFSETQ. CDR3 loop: CASSLRSDLNYGYTF. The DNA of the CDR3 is TGCGCCAGCAGCTTGAGGTCGGACCTTAACTATGGCTACACCTTC.

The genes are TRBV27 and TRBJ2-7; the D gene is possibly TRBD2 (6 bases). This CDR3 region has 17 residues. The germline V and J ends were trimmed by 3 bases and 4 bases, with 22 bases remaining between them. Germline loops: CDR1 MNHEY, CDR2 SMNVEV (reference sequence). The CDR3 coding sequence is TGTGCCAGCAGTTTCATGTCGTCGCGGGGAGGAGCTTACGAGCAGTACTTC. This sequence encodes CASSFMSSRGGAYEQYF.

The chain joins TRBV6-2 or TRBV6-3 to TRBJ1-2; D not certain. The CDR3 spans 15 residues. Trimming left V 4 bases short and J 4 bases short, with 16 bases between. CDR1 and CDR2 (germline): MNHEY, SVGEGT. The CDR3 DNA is TGTGCCAGCAGTTCCCATTTGACACCTATCTATGGCTACACCTTC. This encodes CASSSHLTPIYGYTF.

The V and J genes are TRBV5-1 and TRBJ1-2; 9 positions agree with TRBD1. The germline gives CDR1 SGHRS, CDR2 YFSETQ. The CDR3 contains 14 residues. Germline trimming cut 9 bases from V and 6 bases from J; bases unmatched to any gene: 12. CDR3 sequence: CATGTGQGRNGYTF. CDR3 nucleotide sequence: TGCGCCACCGGTACAGGACAGGGGAGAAATGGCTACACCTTC.